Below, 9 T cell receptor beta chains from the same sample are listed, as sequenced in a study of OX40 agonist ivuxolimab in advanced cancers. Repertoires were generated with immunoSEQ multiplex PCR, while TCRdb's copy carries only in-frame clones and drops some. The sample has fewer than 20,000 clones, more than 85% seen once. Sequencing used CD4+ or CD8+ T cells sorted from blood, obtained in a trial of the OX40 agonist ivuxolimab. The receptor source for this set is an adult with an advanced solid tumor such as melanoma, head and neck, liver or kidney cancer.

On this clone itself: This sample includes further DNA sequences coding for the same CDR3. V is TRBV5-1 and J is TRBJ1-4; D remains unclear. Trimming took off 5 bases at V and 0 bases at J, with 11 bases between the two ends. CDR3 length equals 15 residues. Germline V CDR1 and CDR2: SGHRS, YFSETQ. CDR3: CASRPTVATNEKLFF. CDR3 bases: TGCGCCAGCAGGCCGACGGTAGCAACTAATGAAAAACTGTTTTTT.

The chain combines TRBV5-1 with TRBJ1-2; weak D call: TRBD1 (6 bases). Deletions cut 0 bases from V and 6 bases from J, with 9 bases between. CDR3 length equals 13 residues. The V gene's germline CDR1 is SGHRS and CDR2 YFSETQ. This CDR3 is CASSLAGAHGYTF. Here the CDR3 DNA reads TGCGCCAGCAGCTTGGCAGGGGCTCATGGCTACACCTTC. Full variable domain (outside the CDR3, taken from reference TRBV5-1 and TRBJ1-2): KAGVTQTPRYLIKTRGQQVTLSCSPISGHRSVSWYQQTPGQGLQFLFEYFSETQRNKGNFPGRFSGRQFSNSRSEMNVSTLELGDSALYLCASSLAGAHGYTFGSGTRLTVV.

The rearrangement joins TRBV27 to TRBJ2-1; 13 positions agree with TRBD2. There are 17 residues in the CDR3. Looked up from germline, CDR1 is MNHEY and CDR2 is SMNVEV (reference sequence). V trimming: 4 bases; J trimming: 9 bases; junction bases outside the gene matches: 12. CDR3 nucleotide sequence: TGTGCCAGCAGTTCCCTCACCACTAGCGGGGGGGCCACTGAGCAGTTCTTC. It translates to CASSSLTTSGGATEQFF.

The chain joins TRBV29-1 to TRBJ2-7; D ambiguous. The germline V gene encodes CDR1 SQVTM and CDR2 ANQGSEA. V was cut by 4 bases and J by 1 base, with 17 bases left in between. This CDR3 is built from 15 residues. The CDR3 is CSVGGPLLGSYEQYF. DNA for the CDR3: TGCAGCGTTGGGGGTCCCTTGTTAGGTTCCTACGAGCAGTACTTC.

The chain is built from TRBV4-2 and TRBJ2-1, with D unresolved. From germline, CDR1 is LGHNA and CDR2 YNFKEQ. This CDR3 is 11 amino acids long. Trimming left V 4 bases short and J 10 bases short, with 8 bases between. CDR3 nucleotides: TGTGCCAGCAGCCGCCGACAAGAGCAGTTCTTC. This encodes CASSRRQEQFF.

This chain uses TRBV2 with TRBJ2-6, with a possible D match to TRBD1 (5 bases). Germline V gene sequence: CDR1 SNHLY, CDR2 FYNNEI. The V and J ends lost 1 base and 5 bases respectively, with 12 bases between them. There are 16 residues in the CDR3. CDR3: CASSEGASGWANVLTF. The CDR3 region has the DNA TGTGCCAGCAGTGAAGGGGCGTCAGGGTGGGCCAACGTCCTGACTTTC.

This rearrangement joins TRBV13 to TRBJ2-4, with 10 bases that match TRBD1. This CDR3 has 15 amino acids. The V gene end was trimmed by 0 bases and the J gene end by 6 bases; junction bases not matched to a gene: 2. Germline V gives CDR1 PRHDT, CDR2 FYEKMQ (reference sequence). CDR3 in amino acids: CASSLGTGGVNIQYF. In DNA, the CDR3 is TGTGCCAGCAGCTTAGGGACAGGGGGCGTAAACATTCAGTACTTC.

In DNA form, the CDR3 reads TGTGCCAGCAGCCCCCTTGGCCCCACTGACTCCTATGGCTACACCTTC. Translation: CASSPLGPTDSYGYTF. V is TRBV7-9 and J is TRBJ1-2; the D is unclear. The ends were cut back, 5 bases at V and 4 bases at J, with 20 bases in the middle. Germline CDR1 and CDR2: SEHNR and FQNEAQ (reference sequence). The CDR3 is 16 amino acids.

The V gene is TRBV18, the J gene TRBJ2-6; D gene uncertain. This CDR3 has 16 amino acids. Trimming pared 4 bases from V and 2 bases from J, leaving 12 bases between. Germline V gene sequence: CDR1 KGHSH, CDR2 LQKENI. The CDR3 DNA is TGTGCCAGCTCACTCTTGGAGACCACTGGGGCCAACGTCCTGACTTTC. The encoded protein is CASSLLETTGANVLTF.